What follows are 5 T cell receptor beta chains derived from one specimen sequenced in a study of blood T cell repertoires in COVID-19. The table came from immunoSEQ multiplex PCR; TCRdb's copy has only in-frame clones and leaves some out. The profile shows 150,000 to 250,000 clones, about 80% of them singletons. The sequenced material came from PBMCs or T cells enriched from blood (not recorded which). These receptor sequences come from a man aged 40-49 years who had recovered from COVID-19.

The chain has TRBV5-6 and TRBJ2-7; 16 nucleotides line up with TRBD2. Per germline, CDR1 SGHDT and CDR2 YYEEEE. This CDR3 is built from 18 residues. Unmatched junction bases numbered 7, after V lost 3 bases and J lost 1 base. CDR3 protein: CASSSGLAGGRVSYEQYF. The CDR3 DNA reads TGTGCCAGCAGCTCGGGACTAGCGGGGGGGCGTGTATCCTACGAGCAGTACTTC. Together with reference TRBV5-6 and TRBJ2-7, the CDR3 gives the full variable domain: DAGVTQSPTHLIKTRGQQVTLRCSPKSGHDTVSWYQQALGQGPQFIFQYYEEEERQRGNFPDRFSGHQFPNYSSELNVNALLLGDSALYLCASSSGLAGGRVSYEQYFGPGTRLTVT.

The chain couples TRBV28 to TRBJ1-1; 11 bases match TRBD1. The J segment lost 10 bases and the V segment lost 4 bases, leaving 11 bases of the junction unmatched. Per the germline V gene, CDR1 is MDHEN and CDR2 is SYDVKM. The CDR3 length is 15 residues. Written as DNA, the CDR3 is TGTGCCAGCAGTTCACCTGGACAGGGGGCGGATGCAGCTTTCTTT. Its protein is CASSSPGQGADAAFF.

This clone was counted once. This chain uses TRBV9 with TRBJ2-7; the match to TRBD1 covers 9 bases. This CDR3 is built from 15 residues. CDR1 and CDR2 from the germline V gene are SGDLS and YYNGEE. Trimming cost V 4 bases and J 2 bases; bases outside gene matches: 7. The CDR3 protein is CASSLGQGGTYEQYF. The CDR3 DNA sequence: TGTGCCAGCAGCTTGGGACAGGGAGGGACCTACGAGCAGTACTTC. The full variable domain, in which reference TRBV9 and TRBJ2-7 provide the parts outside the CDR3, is DSGVTQTPKHLITATGQRVTLRCSPRSGDLSVYWYQQSLDQGLQFLIQYYNGEERAKGNILERFSAQQFPDLHSELNLSSLELGDSALYFCASSLGQGGTYEQYFGPGTRLTVT.

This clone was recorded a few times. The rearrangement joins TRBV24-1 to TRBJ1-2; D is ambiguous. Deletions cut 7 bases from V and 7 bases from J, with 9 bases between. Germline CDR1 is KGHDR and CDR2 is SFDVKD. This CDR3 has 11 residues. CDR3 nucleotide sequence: TGTGCCACCAGCGAGGGAATTGGCTACACCTTC. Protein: CATSEGIGYTF.

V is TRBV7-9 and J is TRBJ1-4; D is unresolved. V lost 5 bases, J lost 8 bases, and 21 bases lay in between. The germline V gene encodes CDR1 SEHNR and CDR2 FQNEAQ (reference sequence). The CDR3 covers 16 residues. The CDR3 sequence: CASSGKVRAEEEKLFF. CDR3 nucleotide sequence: TGTGCCAGCAGCGGTAAGGTGCGGGCAGAGGAAGAAAAACTGTTTTTT. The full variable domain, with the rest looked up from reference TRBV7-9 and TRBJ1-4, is DTGVSQNPRHKITKRGQNVTFRCDPISEHNRLYWYRQTLGQGPEFLTYFQNEAQLEKSRLLSDRFSAERPKGSFSTLEIQRTEQGDSAMYLCASSGKVRAEEEKLFFGSGTQLSVL.